Listed below are T cell receptor beta chains from one sample, sequenced in a study of beta chain features in type 1 diabetes. Sequencing used immunoSEQ multiplex PCR; TCRdb keeps in-frame clones, though not all of them. This table holds about 320,000 clones, 14% found once. Input material: central memory CD4+ T cells from blood. The origin of the receptors is a man younger than 40 in good health. Each CDR3 is given with its conserved first and last residue. Fields, in order: D gene, clone size, J gene, V gene, CDR3 protein, CDR3 DNA. D genes are given only for firm matches. Clone size appears in some rows only: once, few, many, or a class for an expanded clone.

>-|many|TRBJ2-5|TRBV5-1
CASSEVPEAHETQYF
TGCGCCAGCAGCGAAGTACCCGAGGCCCATGAGACCCAGTACTTC
>-|-|TRBJ1-4|TRBV6-5
CASSYDGATNEKLFF
TGTGCCAGCAGTTACGACGGGGCAACTAATGAAAAACTGTTTTTT
>-|-|TRBJ1-2|TRBV19
CASSIEGGNYGYTF
TGTGCCAGTAGTATAGAAGGAGGGAACTATGGCTACACCTTC
>TRBD1|-|TRBJ1-4|TRBV18
CASSQTTGVGEKLFF
TGTGCCAGCTCACAAACTACAGGGGTCGGTGAAAAACTGTTTTTT
>-|-|TRBJ1-1|TRBV5-5
CASRAHLLNTEAFF
TGTGCCAGCAGGGCCCACCTCCTGAACACTGAAGCTTTCTTT
>-|few|TRBJ2-5|TRBV5-4
CASSVQKGGGETQYF
TGTGCCAGCAGCGTCCAGAAGGGGGGTGGAGAGACCCAGTACTTC
>-|-|TRBJ1-6|TRBV30
CAWSGSSPLHF
TGTGCCTGGAGTGGGAGTTCACCCCTCCACTTT
>-|-|TRBJ1-3|TRBV19
CASSTISGNTIYF
TGTGCCAGTAGTACTATCTCTGGAAACACCATATATTTT
>-|few|TRBJ1-3|TRBV10-1
CASSEDSVFSGNTIYF
TGCGCCAGCAGTGAGGACTCGGTCTTCTCTGGAAACACCATATATTTT
>-|few|TRBJ1-2|TRBV5-1
CASSLPQDYGYTF
TGCGCCAGCAGTTTACCACAGGATTATGGCTACACCTTC
>-|few|TRBJ1-1|TRBV19
CASSMWGRDTEAFF
TGTGCCAGTAGTATGTGGGGGCGGGACACTGAAGCTTTCTTT
>-|few|TRBJ2-5|TRBV25-1
CASSERGAGETQYF
TGTGCCAGCAGCGAACGGGGGGCCGGTGAGACCCAGTACTTC
>TRBD1|-|TRBJ1-3|TRBV4-2
CASSQEGRQGPSGNTIYF
TGTGCCAGCAGCCAAGAAGGGCGACAGGGTCCCTCTGGAAACACCATATATTTT
>-|many|TRBJ2-2|TRBV29-1
CSVTDTGELFF
TGCAGCGTGACGGACACCGGGGAGCTGTTTTTT
>TRBD1|once|TRBJ1-2|TRBV11-3
CASSTGTVGYGYTF
TGTGCCAGCAGCACCGGGACAGTCGGCTATGGCTACACCTTC
>-|-|TRBJ2-5|TRBV7-9
CASSLGVSQETQYF
TGTGCCAGCAGCTTAGGGGTTTCTCAAGAGACCCAGTACTTC
>-|-|TRBJ1-1|TRBV29-1
CSVWSAANTEAFF
TGCAGCGTCTGGAGTGCAGCGAACACTGAAGCTTTCTTT
>-|few|TRBJ2-2|TRBV10-1
CASLGEGQDYRATGELFF
TGCGCCAGCCTCGGAGAGGGTCAGGACTACCGGGCAACCGGGGAGCTGTTTTTT
>TRBD1|few|TRBJ1-2|TRBV27
CASRDPGQLDSGYTF
TGTGCCAGCAGGGACCCGGGACAGCTAGATTCTGGCTACACCTTC
>TRBD2|-|TRBJ2-3|TRBV28
CASSQSPLAGSTDTQYF
TGTGCCAGCAGTCAATCACCCTTAGCGGGTTCCACAGATACGCAGTATTTT
>TRBD2|few|TRBJ2-5|TRBV7-2
CASRFSGGQETQYF
TGTGCCAGCAGGTTTAGCGGGGGTCAGGAGACCCAGTACTTC
>-|-|TRBJ2-6|TRBV5-4
CASSGDSRVLTF
TGCGCCAGCAGCGGGGACAGTCGCGTCCTGACTTTC
>TRBD2|-|TRBJ2-3|TRBV5-1
CASSLAGSTDTQYF
TGCGCCAGCAGCCTAGCGGGGAGCACAGATACGCAGTATTTT
>-|few|TRBJ1-2|TRBV27
CASRYAGEKDGYTF
TGTGCCAGCAGATATGCTGGGGAGAAGGATGGCTACACCTTC
>-|many|TRBJ2-2|TRBV9
CASSVGSATGELFF
TGTGCCAGCAGCGTAGGTTCAGCGACAGGGGAGCTGTTTTTT
>TRBD2|few|TRBJ2-5|TRBV30
CAWSAYSGSFGETQYF
TGTGCCTGGAGTGCCTATAGCGGGAGTTTTGGAGAGACCCAGTACTTC
>TRBD2|few|TRBJ2-5|TRBV27
CASSQAPSGLAETQYF
TGTGCCAGCAGCCAAGCCCCCTCGGGACTAGCGGAGACCCAGTACTTC
>-|-|TRBJ2-6|TRBV7-9
CASSLWTGDHVSF
TGTGCCAGCAGCTTATGGACCGGTGACCACGTTTCTTTC
>-|-|TRBJ1-5|TRBV5-6
CASSLVPQGQQPQHF
TGTGCCAGCAGCTTGGTCCCTCAGGGTCAACAGCCCCAGCATTTT
>TRBD1|-|TRBJ1-5|TRBV5-5
CASSLGDRYSNQPQHF
TGTGCCAGCAGCTTGGGGGACAGATATAGCAATCAGCCCCAGCATTTT
>-|-|TRBJ1-2|TRBV18
CASSQGEGYTF
TGTGCCAGCTCACAGGGCGAGGGCTACACCTTC
>-|few|TRBJ1-1|TRBV11-2
CASSPPLGEAFF
TGTGCCAGCAGCCCACCATTGGGGGAAGCTTTCTTT